This TCR beta chain was identified in a study of T cells in Graves' hyperthyroidism and ophthalmopathy. Points from the study as a whole: A 13 V-J model separated ophthalmopathy from stable hyperthyroidism.

Amplified TCR beta CDR3 regions came from RNA transcripts. A set of HTBI primers served as the primers for a first-round RT-PCR of the TCR CDR3. MiXCR, applied by TCRdb to the multiplex PCR reads, yields one record per CDR3 protein. The sample has under 200,000 distinct CDR3 sequences; 9.4% are singletons. This clonotype was seen many times. Antigen unknown. Subjects aged 18 to 65 presented with newly diagnosed hyperthyroidism of less than 2 months' duration. Investigators excluded patients with uncontrolled infection, other autoimmune disease, pregnancy or lactation. The blood was taken when hyperthyroidism was first diagnosed, before any ophthalmopathy symptoms showed up. Germline V gene data show CDR1 as SEHNR and CDR2 as FQNEAQ (reference sequence). Trimming at V came to 5 bases and at J to 10 bases, leaving 8 bases not matched to a gene. The CDR3 covers 14 residues.

This receptor was obtained from a woman under 30 with Graves' hyperthyroidism that later progressed to Graves' ophthalmopathy. The sequencing sample was made of blood. The J gene is TRBJ1-6, the V gene TRBV7-9, with 7 bases fitting TRBD1. The CDR3 DNA reads TGTGCCAGCAGCGCCACAGGGGCTAAGTCACCCCTCCACTTT. Translated, it gives CASSATGAKSPLHF.